This T cell receptor beta chain was recovered during a study of T cell responses to AZD1222 COVID-19 vaccine. Data came from immunoSEQ multiplex PCR; TCRdb stores just in-frame clones and leaves some out. The sample gives about 190,000 clones, over 85% of which show up once; roughly 4% is in the top ten. The CDR3 has 14 residues. Looked up from germline, CDR1 is LNHNV and CDR2 is YYDKDF (reference sequence). V dropped 0 bases and J dropped 10 bases, with 13 bases sitting between them. The source of this sequence is an adult who received the MenACWY meningococcal vaccine as a control. This sample comprised peripheral blood, obtained 28 days after the second dose of the MenACWY control vaccine. The chain couples TRBV15 to TRBJ2-1; TRBD1 might be the D (5 bases). The CDR3 DNA follows: TGTGCCACCAGCAGAGAGGGCAGGGTGGGCGAGCAGTTCTTC. Protein: CATSREGRVGEQFF.